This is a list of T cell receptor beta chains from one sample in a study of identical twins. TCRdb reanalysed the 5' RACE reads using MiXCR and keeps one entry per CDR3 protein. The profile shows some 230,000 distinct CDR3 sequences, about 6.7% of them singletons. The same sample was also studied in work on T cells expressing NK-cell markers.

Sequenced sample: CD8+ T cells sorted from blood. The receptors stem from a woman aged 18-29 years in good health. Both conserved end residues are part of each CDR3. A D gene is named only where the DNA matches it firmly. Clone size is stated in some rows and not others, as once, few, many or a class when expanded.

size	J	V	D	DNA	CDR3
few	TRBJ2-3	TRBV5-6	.	TGTGCCAGCAGCTTGGACAAGGAGGCAGATACGCAGTATTTT	CASSLDKEADTQYF
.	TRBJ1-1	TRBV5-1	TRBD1	TGCGCCAGCAGCCCTAATATTATGACAGGGAGGGTGCAAAACACTGAAGCTTTCTTT	CASSPNIMTGRVQNTEAFF
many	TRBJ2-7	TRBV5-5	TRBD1	TGTGCCAGCAGCTTGGTTGGGACAGTGAACGAGCAGTACTTC	CASSLVGTVNEQYF
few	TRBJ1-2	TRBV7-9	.	TGTGCCAGTATTCCTGCTCACTATGGCTACACCTTC	CASIPAHYGYTF
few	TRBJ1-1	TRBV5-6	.	TGTGCCAGCAGCTTAAGGCAAGAACTAATGAACACTGAAGCTTTCTTT	CASSLRQELMNTEAFF
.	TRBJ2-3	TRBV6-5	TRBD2	TGTGCCAGCAGTTACGCGGGACTAGCCCACACAGATACGCAGTATTTT	CASSYAGLAHTDTQYF
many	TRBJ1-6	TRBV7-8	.	TGTGCCAGCAGCCTTGCCCAGGGAAATTCACCCCTCCACTTT	CASSLAQGNSPLHF
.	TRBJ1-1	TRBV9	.	TGTGCCAGCAGCGCCCCTAGGGGGGGGGACACTGAAGCTTTCTTT	CASSAPRGGDTEAFF
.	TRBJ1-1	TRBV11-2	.	TGTGCCAGCAGCTTTTATGGGGCTAAGTCGGGGCACACTGAAGCTTTCTTT	CASSFYGAKSGHTEAFF
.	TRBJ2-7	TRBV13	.	TGTGCCAGCAGCTTTAGCGGATCCACCTACGAGCAGTACTTC	CASSFSGSTYEQYF
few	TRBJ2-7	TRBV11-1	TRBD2	TGTGCCAGCAGCCAAGGCACGTTCTGTAGCGGGGTTGTCTACGAGCAGTACTTC	CASSQGTFCSGVVYEQYF
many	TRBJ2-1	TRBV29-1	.	TGCAGCGTTGAGGCGAGGTCCGAGCAGTTCTTC	CSVEARSEQFF
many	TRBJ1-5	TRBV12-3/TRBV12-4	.	TGTGCCAGCAGTTTCGTGGGCGGGGCTCAGCCCCAGCATTTT	CASSFVGGAQPQHF
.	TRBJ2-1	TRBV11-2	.	TGTGCCAGCAGCCACGGGCGGCTAGCGTTCTACAATGAGCAGTTCTTC	CASSHGRLAFYNEQFF
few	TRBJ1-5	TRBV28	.	TGTGCCAGCAGTTTAGTCGGTAGCAATCAGCCCCAGCATTTT	CASSLVGSNQPQHF
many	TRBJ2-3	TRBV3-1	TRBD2	TGTGCCAGCAGCCAAGCGGGGGGGCGGGCAGATACGCAGTATTTT	CASSQAGGRADTQYF
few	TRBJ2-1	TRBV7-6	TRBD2	TGTGCCAGCAGCCTCGGTCGGGGAGGGCTAGGGGATGAGCAGTTCTTC	CASSLGRGGLGDEQFF
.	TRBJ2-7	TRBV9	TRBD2	TGTGCCTGCAGCCTGACTAGCGGGAGATACGAGCAGTACTTC	CACSLTSGRYEQYF
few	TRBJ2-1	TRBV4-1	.	TGCGCCAGCAGCCCACAATCACAAGGGAATGAGCAGTTCTTC	CASSPQSQGNEQFF
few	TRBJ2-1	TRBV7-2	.	TGTGCCAGCAGCTTCGGGACATCTGAGCAGTTCTTC	CASSFGTSEQFF
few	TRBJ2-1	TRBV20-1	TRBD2	TGCAGTGCTAGTGCGGCGGGAGGGTTCTTCAACTACAATGAGCAGTTCTTC	CSASAAGGFFNYNEQFF